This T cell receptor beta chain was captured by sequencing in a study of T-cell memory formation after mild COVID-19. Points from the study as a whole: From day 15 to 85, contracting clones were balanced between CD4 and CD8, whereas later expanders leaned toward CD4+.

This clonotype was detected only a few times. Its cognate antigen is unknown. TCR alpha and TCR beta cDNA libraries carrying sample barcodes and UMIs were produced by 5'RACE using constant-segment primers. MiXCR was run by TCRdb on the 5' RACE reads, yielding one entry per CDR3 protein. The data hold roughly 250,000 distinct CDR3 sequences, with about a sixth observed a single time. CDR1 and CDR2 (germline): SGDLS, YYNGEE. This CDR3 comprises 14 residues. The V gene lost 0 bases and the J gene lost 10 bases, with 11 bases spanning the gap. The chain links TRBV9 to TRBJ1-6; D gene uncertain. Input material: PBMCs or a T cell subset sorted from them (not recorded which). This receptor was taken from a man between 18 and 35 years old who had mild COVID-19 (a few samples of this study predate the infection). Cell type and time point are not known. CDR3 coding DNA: TGTGCCAGCAGCGTAGATTTTCTCGAATCACCCCTCCACTTT. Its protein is CASSVDFLESPLHF.